This entry lists 28 T cell receptor beta chains sequenced from one sample in a study of cytomegalovirus exposure and HLA in healthy donors. The PCR was carried out with 60 Vbeta primers and 13 Jbeta primers. Sequencing was performed with immunoSEQ multiplex PCR; in TCRdb, only in-frame clones are kept and a portion is missing. The table shows about 160,000 clones, with 70% to 80% occurring only once. The source material was PBMCs. The receptors were sampled from a young man in good health and CMV-seronegative.

The chain employs TRBV7-2 and TRBJ2-5; TRBD2 might be the D (5 bases). The CDR3 totals 14 residues. CDR1 is SGHTA, CDR2 FQGNSA, per germline. The V gene lost 3 bases and the J gene lost 5 bases, with 13 bases spanning the gap. CDR3 in amino acids: CASSLRTQAETQYF. The CDR3 region has the DNA TGTGCCAGCAGCTTGCGGACTCAGGCGGAGACCCAGTACTTC.

The chain carries TRBV5-1 and TRBJ1-1; 8 bases map to TRBD1. Trimming took 0 bases from V and 5 from J; bases not matched to a gene: 6. The germline V gene encodes CDR1 SGHRS and CDR2 YFSETQ. The CDR3 is 15 residues long. CDR3 protein: CASSLAQGATTEAFF. For the CDR3, the DNA is TGCGCCAGCAGCTTGGCGCAGGGGGCGACTACTGAAGCTTTCTTT.

As to this clone: One end of the junction is discordant with germline, which a read error may explain. V and J are TRBV7-9 and TRBJ2-7; tentative D call: TRBD1 (6 bases). The CDR3 sequence is 15 residues long. CDR1 is SEHNR, CDR2 FQNEAQ, per germline (reference sequence). Here the CDR3 DNA reads TGTTCCAGCAGCACCTACCGGGACACTACCTACGAGCAGTACTTC. It codes for CSSSTYRDTTYEQYF.

This clone was detected only once. V is TRBV12-5 and J is TRBJ2-5; 12 bases map to TRBD2. The CDR3 has 17 amino acids. J was trimmed by 2 bases and V by 3 bases; bases with no gene match: 7. CDR1 and CDR2 from the germline V gene are LGHNT and FRNRAP. The CDR3 loop reads CASGFTAGLAGQETQYF. DNA for the CDR3: TGTGCTAGTGGTTTCACCGCAGGACTAGCGGGGCAAGAGACCCAGTACTTC.

J is TRBJ1-1 and V is TRBV6-1, with TRBD1 as a possible D gene (6 bases). V lost 10 bases, J lost 4 bases, and 22 bases lay in between. Germline CDR1 reads MNHNS; CDR2 reads SASEGT. CDR3 length: 15 residues. CDR3 coding DNA: TGTGCCACTGCCGATGGGGGGGCTAGGGGCACTGAAGCTTTCTTT. Protein sequence: CATADGGARGTEAFF.

The CDR3 loop reads CASSLGDSLLLETGELFF. For the CDR3, the DNA is TGCGCCAGCAGCTTGGGGGACTCCCTCCTCTTAGAGACCGGGGAGCTGTTTTTT. The rearrangement links TRBV5-1 to TRBJ2-2; TRBD2 might be the D (6 bases). V lost 0 bases and J lost 5, with 20 bases in between. This CDR3 region has 18 residues. Germline CDR1 and CDR2: SGHRS and YFSETQ. Complete variable domain (other parts from reference TRBV5-1 and TRBJ2-2): KAGVTQTPRYLIKTRGQQVTLSCSPISGHRSVSWYQQTPGQGLQFLFEYFSETQRNKGNFPGRFSGRQFSNSRSEMNVSTLELGDSALYLCASSLGDSLLLETGELFFGEGSRLTVL.

This clone was observed a few times. The chain is built from TRBV5-1 and TRBJ2-4; 8 bases are shared with TRBD1. The CDR3 has 13 amino acids. The germline V gene encodes CDR1 SGHRS and CDR2 YFSETQ. With V trimmed by 4 bases and J by 6 bases, 3 bases remained unmatched. CDR3 region: CASSETGANIQYF. The CDR3 region has the DNA TGCGCCAGCAGCGAGACAGGGGCAAACATTCAGTACTTC.

The chain has TRBV11-2 and TRBJ1-1; 9 nucleotides align to TRBD1. The CDR3 sequence is 14 residues long. Trimming removed 2 bases from V and 8 bases from J; junction bases left unmatched: 6. Looked up from germline, CDR1 is SGHAT and CDR2 is FQNNGV. DNA of the CDR3: TGTGCCAGCAGCTTATGGGTGGACAGGGGAGAAGCTTTCTTT. It codes for CASSLWVDRGEAFF.

The rearrangement links TRBV7-3 to TRBJ1-1; possible D gene TRBD1, 6 bases. The CDR3 spans 13 residues. Trimming left V 3 bases short and J 4 bases short, with 9 bases between. The germline gives CDR1 SGHTA, CDR2 FQGTGA. This CDR3 reads CASSFDRSTEAFF. The CDR3 nucleotides read TGTGCCAGCAGCTTCGACAGGAGCACTGAAGCTTTCTTT.

This chain uses TRBV6-1 with TRBJ2-7; 9 bases match TRBD1. The CDR3 runs 18 residues. CDR1 and CDR2 (germline): MNHNS, SASEGT. Trimming at V came to 4 bases and at J to 2 bases, leaving 15 bases not matched to a gene. CDR3 protein: CASSAQSHGTGTTYEQYF. The CDR3 nucleotides are TGTGCCAGCAGTGCCCAATCCCATGGGACAGGGACCACCTACGAGCAGTACTTC.

This clone was detected once. The rearrangement joins TRBV27 to TRBJ1-2; no clear D gene. The CDR3 is 15 amino acids. Germline loops: CDR1 MNHEY, CDR2 SMNVEV (reference sequence). Trimming stripped 3 bases from V and 8 bases from J, with 19 bases between. The CDR3 protein is CASSLAFDTYQGYTF. The CDR3 nucleotides read TGTGCCAGCAGTTTGGCCTTCGACACCTACCAGGGCTACACCTTC.

V gene TRBV25-1 combines with J gene TRBJ1-3; D not certain. The CDR3 spans 15 residues. V was pared by 1 base and J by 4 bases, with 11 bases between. The germline V gene encodes CDR1 MGHDK and CDR2 SYGVNS. CDR3 sequence: CASSEFGDAGNTIYF. DNA for the CDR3: TGTGCCAGCAGTGAATTCGGGGATGCCGGAAACACCATATATTTT.

This chain joins TRBV30 and TRBJ2-7; 7 bases agree with TRBD2. This CDR3 comprises 14 residues. Looked up from germline, CDR1 is GTSNPN and CDR2 is SVGIG (reference sequence). Germline trimming cut 4 bases from V and 6 bases from J; bases unmatched to any gene: 12. CDR3 nucleotides: TGTGCCTGGATTCCGGGCGGGGGATCCCTCGAGCAGTACTTC. Residues: CAWIPGGGSLEQYF.

The rearrangement links TRBV19 to TRBJ1-2; TRBD1 aligns across 7 bases. Germline trimming cut 4 bases from V and 2 bases from J; bases unmatched to any gene: 7. The V gene's germline CDR1 is LNHDA and CDR2 SQIVND (reference sequence). CDR3 length: 15 residues. The CDR3 DNA reads as TGTGCCAGTAGTACCCTACAGGGGCCGAACTATGGCTACACCTTC. This codes for CASSTLQGPNYGYTF.

This chain connects TRBV18 to TRBJ1-2; 9 bases fit TRBD1. With 3 bases clipped from V and 8 bases from J, the junction kept 10 bases outside the gene matches. This CDR3 has 15 amino acids. Germline V gene sequence: CDR1 KGHSH, CDR2 LQKENI. CDR3 residues: CASSPRDRANSGYTF. CDR3 in DNA: TGTGCCAGCTCACCTCGGGACAGGGCGAACTCCGGCTACACCTTC.

The table lists this clone with a count of one. The chain uses TRBV6-1 and TRBJ1-5; possible D gene TRBD1, 5 bases. The germline V gene has CDR1 MNHNS and CDR2 SASEGT. This CDR3 has 13 residues. The V gene lost 6 bases and the J gene lost 7 bases, with 13 bases spanning the gap. Here the CDR3 DNA reads TGTGCCAGCAGGACTAGCGGGGGGCAGCCCCAGCATTTT. It yields the protein CASRTSGGQPQHF.

The V and J genes are TRBV25-1 and TRBJ2-2; 8 bases match TRBD2. Germline trimming cut 11 bases from V and 7 bases from J; bases unmatched to any gene: 12. CDR3 length equals 14 residues. Germline V gene data show CDR1 as MGHDK and CDR2 as SYGVNS. CDR3 residues: CAASGRRYSGELFF. As DNA, the CDR3 is TGTGCCGCCAGCGGGAGAAGGTATAGCGGGGAGCTGTTTTTT.

The V gene is TRBV9, the J gene TRBJ2-3; 8 nucleotides align to TRBD2. The V and J ends lost 0 bases and 0 bases, in that order; junction bases with no gene match: 6. The germline CDR1 and CDR2 sequences are SGDLS and YYNGEE. The CDR3 spans 17 residues. The CDR3 loop reads CASSVVGSGVSTDTQYF. The CDR3 region has the DNA TGTGCCAGCAGCGTAGTGGGTAGCGGGGTGAGCACAGATACGCAGTATTTT.

CDR3 region: CASSYDRGLANTIYF. Written as DNA, the CDR3 is TGTGCCAGCAGTTACGACAGGGGGCTTGCAAACACCATATATTTT. This chain links TRBV6-5 with TRBJ1-3; TRBD1 matches 10 bases. V was pared by 2 bases and J by 6 bases, with 4 bases of the junction left unmatched. The CDR3 is 15 amino acids. CDR1 and CDR2 (germline): MNHEY, SVGAGI.

The chain is built from TRBV6-5 and TRBJ1-3; no firm D call. This CDR3 spans 16 amino acids. V lost 0 bases, J lost 3 bases, and 12 bases lay in between. Looked up from germline, CDR1 is MNHEY and CDR2 is SVGAGI. The CDR3, as DNA: TGTGCCAGCAGTTACTCAGCAGCGGGGTATGGAAACACCATATATTTT. Translation gives CASSYSAAGYGNTIYF.

This chain links TRBV5-1 with TRBJ2-5, with TRBD2 matching over 7 bases. The J call could be wrong; TRBJ2-7 is a better fit for the DNA end. The V gene's germline CDR1 is SGHRS and CDR2 YFSETQ. The CDR3 is 13 residues long. The DNA of the CDR3 is TGCGCCAGCAGCTGGACTAGCTCCTACGAGCAGTACTTC. This encodes CASSWTSSYEQYF.

This chain links TRBV28 with TRBJ1-1, with 7 bases fitting TRBD1. The CDR3 loop spans 14 amino acids. The V gene end was trimmed by 6 bases and the J gene end by 1 base; junction bases not matched to a gene: 5. Germline loops: CDR1 MDHEN, CDR2 SYDVKM. CDR3 DNA: TGTGCCAGCAGCTTGGGACAGAGGAACACTGAAGCTTTCTTT. Translated, it gives CASSLGQRNTEAFF.

The chain couples TRBV5-1 to TRBJ1-4, with 8 bases that match TRBD1. The CDR3 spans 16 residues. Germline CDR1 is SGHRS and CDR2 is YFSETQ. The trim removed 0 bases at V and 7 bases at J, leaving 8 bases unmatched. CDR3 protein: CASSLGGTGGTEKLFF. Here the CDR3 DNA reads TGCGCCAGCAGCTTGGGTGGGACAGGTGGAACTGAAAAACTGTTTTTT.

The count of this clone is one. The chain couples TRBV7-2 to TRBJ2-5, with 7 bases fitting TRBD1. Germline trimming cut 3 bases from V and 2 bases from J; bases unmatched to any gene: 6. This CDR3 spans 15 amino acids. Germline V gives CDR1 SGHTA, CDR2 FQGNSA. In nucleotides, the CDR3 is TGTGCCAGCAGCTTCAGGGACAGAGCTCAAGAGACCCAGTACTTC. Its protein is CASSFRDRAQETQYF.

The rearrangement links TRBV5-1 to TRBJ1-2, with D hard to call. This CDR3 spans 16 amino acids. Germline V gene lookup returns CDR1 SGHRS and CDR2 YFSETQ. With 2 bases removed from V and 6 bases from J, the gap between germline ends came to 20 bases. CDR3: CASSFGFGEGRDGYTF. The CDR3 nucleotides read TGCGCCAGCAGCTTTGGATTCGGGGAGGGAAGAGATGGCTACACCTTC.

This clone has only a few counts. This sequence joins TRBV6-5 and TRBJ1-5; tentatively, D is TRBD1 (6 bases). The V end lost 0 bases, the J end lost 4 bases, and 10 bases lay between the germline ends. The CDR3 contains 15 residues. From germline, CDR1 is MNHEY and CDR2 SVGAGI. CDR3 region: CASSYSKGGNQPQHF. CDR3 in DNA: TGTGCCAGCAGTTACTCAAAAGGGGGAAATCAGCCCCAGCATTTT.

The chain employs TRBV15 and TRBJ2-5; D ambiguous. V gave up 0 bases and J gave up 5 bases, with 4 bases separating them. The germline V gene has CDR1 LNHNV and CDR2 YYDKDF (reference sequence). The CDR3 runs 12 residues. The CDR3 protein is CATSRDRETQYF. The CDR3 DNA is TGTGCCACCAGCAGAGATCGGGAGACCCAGTACTTC. Full variable domain (outside the CDR3, taken from reference TRBV15 and TRBJ2-5): DAMVIQNPRYQVTQFGKPVTLSCSQTLNHNVMYWYQQKSSQAPKLLFHYYDKDFNNEADTPDNFQSRRPNTSFCFLDIRSPGLGDTAMYLCATSRDRETQYFGPGTRLLVL.

This clone was counted only a few times. The J gene is TRBJ1-1, the V gene TRBV7-8; a weak D match, TRBD1 (5 bases). Trimming shortened V by 4 bases and J by 0 bases, and 12 bases separated the two germline ends. This CDR3 is built from 15 residues. CDR1 is SGHVS, CDR2 FQNEAQ, per germline. CDR3 nucleotide sequence: TGTGCCAGCAGCTCCCGGGGGATCATGAACACTGAAGCTTTCTTT. Encoded protein: CASSSRGIMNTEAFF.